This T cell receptor (beta chain) was recovered during a study of PD-1 blockade in classical Hodgkin lymphoma. General study findings and limits: There remain no defined causes for the repertoire differences, which possibly reflect disease activity or prior therapy. Newly diagnosed patients were reported to start with lower TCR diversity than healthy donors. Exclusion was applied to patients who started nivolumab under 1 year after ASCT.

As to this clone: Antigen: not known.

All patients relapsed after autologous stem cell transplantation, and brentuximab vedotin exposure varied. TCRdb keeps only in-frame clones here, not all; method: immunoSEQ multiplex PCR. The sample includes more than 40,000 clones, roughly 78% of them seen just once. The source was peripheral blood mononuclear cells (PBMCs), collected before the second cycle of nivolumab. The receptor was derived from a human donor with classical Hodgkin lymphoma.

CDR3 nucleotide sequence: TGTGCCAGCAGTGAAGCCGGAAGGGAACAGTTTTTT. The encoded protein is CASSEAGREQFF. The chain joins TRBV6-1 to TRBJ1-4; D remains unclear. The CDR3 length is 12 residues. Trimming took 0 bases from V and 16 from J, leaving 12 bases between them. CDR1 and CDR2 (germline): MNHNS, SASEGT.